The rows below give T cell receptor beta chains drawn from one sample of a study of read filtering for tumor transcriptome and immune sequencing. MiXCR, applied by TCRdb to the reads, yields one record per CDR3 protein. The data contain 100,000 to 150,000 distinct CDR3 sequences, roughly 13% of them singletons. The sequenced sample consisted of a population of CD138-negative cells sorted from bone marrow. These receptors all come from a donor aged 40 or over with multiple myeloma. Each CDR3 is given with its conserved first and last residue. The D gene is left open where the match is weak. Size is omitted from some rows. Given values are once, few, many or a class for expanded clones.

d_call | j_call | v_call | clone_size | cdr3_nt | cdr3_aa
TRBD1 | TRBJ2-3 | TRBV19 | many | TGTGCCAGTACCTCCTGGGACAGGACGGATACGCAGTATTTT | CASTSWDRTDTQYF
TRBD1 | TRBJ2-5 | TRBV27 | many | TGTGCCAGCAGTCCGGGACAGGTCTTTGGGACCCAGTACTTC | CASSPGQVFGTQYF
- | TRBJ2-1 | TRBV10-1 | many | TGCGCCAGCAGTGCACACCCGGGACCATCCTACAATGAGCAGTTCTTC | CASSAHPGPSYNEQFF
- | TRBJ2-3 | TRBV27 | many | TGTGCCAGCAGTTTATCGATAGGAGATACGCAGTATTTT | CASSLSIGDTQYF
TRBD2 | TRBJ2-1 | TRBV20-1 | medium-sized | TGCAGTGTTCCCGCCGGACTAGCGGGGGGGCTTGTAGTCGGGAATGAGCAGTTCTTC | CSVPAGLAGGLVVGNEQFF
- | TRBJ1-1 | TRBV7-9 | few | TGTGCCAGCAGCTTAAGCGGTCCGAACACTGGAGCTTTCTTT | CASSLSGPNTGAFF
TRBD2 | TRBJ2-5 | TRBV10-3 | - | TGTGCCATCTCGACTAGCGGGGGACAAGAGACCCAGTACTTC | CAISTSGGQETQYF
- | TRBJ1-5 | TRBV7-9 | many | TGTGCCAGCAGCTTAGTTGTGGGGGACCTCCTTAGCAATCAGCCCCAGCATTTT | CASSLVVGDLLSNQPQHF
- | TRBJ2-5 | TRBV5-4 | - | TGTGCCAGCAGCTTCGGAAAAGAGACCCAGTACTTC | CASSFGKETQYF
- | TRBJ2-2 | TRBV7-8 | few | TGTGCCAGCAACCCGCCCGGGGAGCTGTTTTTT | CASNPPGELFF
TRBD2 | TRBJ2-2 | TRBV6-2/TRBV6-3 | many | TGTGCCAGCAGCCGCCCTAGCGGGGGGACAACCGGGGAGCTGTTTTTT | CASSRPSGGTTGELFF
- | TRBJ1-1 | TRBV4-2 | many | TGTGCCAGCAGCCAAGCGTCCAATTGGCGGGCTGAAGCTTTCTTT | CASSQASNWRAEAFF
TRBD2 | TRBJ2-1 | TRBV6-5 | many | TGTGCCAGCAGTGGGGGGGCTAGCGGGAGTTTGGTCAATGAGCAGTTCTTC | CASSGGASGSLVNEQFF
- | TRBJ2-7 | TRBV7-2 | - | TGTGCCGGCAGCTTATCTGGATCCGAGCAGTACTTC | CAGSLSGSEQYF
- | TRBJ2-1 | TRBV4-2 | - | TGTGCCAGCAGCCAAGAGATCGAGCGGTACAATGAGCAGCTCTTC | CASSQEIERYNEQLF